This TCR beta chain was sequenced for a study of shared clonotypes between healthy human individuals. Findings of the study overall: Only a few donors were included, so the genetic and exposure-history diversity represented was limited. Shared clonotypes: 4.5% to 5% naive CD4, roughly 3.8% naive CD8, less than 2.5% memory CD4, approximately 0.37% memory CD8.

As for this clone: Its specificity is not known. The sample holds other DNA sequences that translate to the same CDR3.

In germline, CDR1 is KGHSH, CDR2 LQKENI. This CDR3 is 11 amino acids long. Between the trimmed V and J ends, which lost 4 bases and 5 bases, there was a span of 5 bases. Replicate PCRs run on sorted subsets employed approximately 0.2 ug DNA, around 27,000 T cell genomes. Assay: immunoSEQ multiplex PCR; the TCRdb copy retains only in-frame clones and omits some. The sample lists about 600,000 clones; more than 95% were seen once. This TCR came from a woman aged 25 to 45 in good health. This chain links TRBV18 with TRBJ2-5; D unclear. Sequenced sample: naive CD4+ T cells sorted from blood. Subset specified: CD45RA+ positively selected. The CDR3 here is CASSLEETQYF. CDR3 coding DNA: TGTGCCAGCTCACTAGAGGAGACCCAGTACTTC.